Below are 31 T cell receptor beta chains sequenced from a single sample in a study of human versus mouse CDR3 diversity and MHC coevolution. Profiled with immunoSEQ multiplex PCR; TCRdb holds only in-frame clones, not every one. The sample lists about 77,000 clones, less than 95% seen once, with around 0.15% in the top ten. Sequencing was performed on naive CD4+ T cells from blood. The sample's subset: CD45RO-negative CD62L-positive naive CD4 T cells. The receptors originated from a person aged 30 to 69 in good health.

This rearrangement joins TRBV5-1 to TRBJ2-3; D is perhaps TRBD1 (6 bases). Germline-derived CDR1 and CDR2 are SGHRS and YFSETQ. V was pared by 7 bases and J by 1 base, with 16 bases between. The CDR3 runs to 15 residues. The CDR3 DNA reads as TGCGCCAGCCGGGACACAGGGTACCGCACAGATACGCAGTATTTT. This sequence encodes CASRDTGYRTDTQYF.

DNA for the CDR3: TGTGCCAGCAGCACCCTAGACGAGCAGTACTTC. It translates to CASSTLDEQYF. J is TRBJ2-7 and V is TRBV7-9, with no clear D. CDR1 and CDR2 from the germline V gene are SEHNR and FQNEAQ (reference sequence). The CDR3 contains 11 residues. Trimming took 5 bases from V and 5 from J, leaving 7 bases between them.

This chain connects TRBV27 to TRBJ2-7; the match to TRBD1 covers 7 bases. Looked up from germline, CDR1 is MNHEY and CDR2 is SMNVEV (reference sequence). The CDR3 loop spans 14 amino acids. J lost 1 base, V lost 4 bases, and 4 bases had no gene match. In nucleotides, the CDR3 is TGTGCCAGCAGTTCTTGGGGACAGTCCTACGAGCAGTACTTC. It specifies CASSSWGQSYEQYF.

CDR3 protein: CASSQDSGTGGRFEVFF. CDR3 in DNA: TGCGCCAGCAGCCAAGATTCCGGGACAGGGGGGAGGTTTGAGGTGTTTTTT. The chain carries TRBV4-1 and TRBJ1-4; 11 bases map to TRBD1. This CDR3 comprises 17 residues. Looked up from germline, CDR1 is MGHRA and CDR2 is YSYEKL. With 0 bases clipped from V and 15 bases from J, the junction kept 15 bases outside the gene matches.

The chain has TRBV5-8 and TRBJ2-5; D may be TRBD2 (5 bases). The CDR3 spans 13 residues. With 1 base removed from V and 7 bases from J, the gap between germline ends came to 11 bases. Germline CDR1 is SGHTS and CDR2 is YDEGEE. The CDR3 coding sequence is TGTGCCAGCAGCTTGACGGGCGCGGGGACCCAGTACTTC. Its translation: CASSLTGAGTQYF.

This chain uses TRBV4-1 with TRBJ2-5; the D gene is possibly TRBD1 (5 bases). CDR3 length: 16 amino acids. Germline CDR1 MGHRA, CDR2 YSYEKL. Trimming stripped 0 bases from V and 4 bases from J, with 15 bases between. Written as DNA, the CDR3 is TGCGCCAGCAGCCAAGAAAGGGGCGCGTCAGTAGAGACCCAGTACTTC. Translation gives CASSQERGASVETQYF.

This sequence joins TRBV5-6 and TRBJ1-1, with D possibly being TRBD1 (6 bases). The CDR3 loop spans 14 amino acids. Germline CDR1 SGHDT, CDR2 YYEEEE. The V end lost 3 bases, the J end lost 4 bases, and 13 bases lay between the germline ends. DNA of the CDR3: TGTGCCAGCAGCTGGGGGCGCTTGGGCACTGAAGCTTTCTTT. As protein: CASSWGRLGTEAFF.

V gene TRBV9 combines with J gene TRBJ2-1; the D is unclear. This CDR3 spans 15 amino acids. Trimming took off 1 base at V and 8 bases at J, with 16 bases between the two ends. Germline V gene sequence: CDR1 SGDLS, CDR2 YYNGEE. CDR3 DNA sequence: TGTGCCAGCAGCGTAAGAAGCGTCCTCCCCGATGAGCAGTTCTTC. This sequence encodes CASSVRSVLPDEQFF.

The rearrangement uses TRBV10-3 and TRBJ1-2, with 9 bases lining up with TRBD1. CDR3 length equals 14 residues. Germline V lookup: CDR1 ENHRY, CDR2 SYGVKD. The V gene end was trimmed by 4 bases and the J gene end by 2 bases; junction bases not matched to a gene: 2. CDR3 region: CAISGGQGNYGYTF. The CDR3 DNA follows: TGTGCCATCAGTGGAGGACAGGGGAACTATGGCTACACCTTC.

The J gene is TRBJ2-2, the V gene TRBV5-1, with TRBD1 matching 11 bases. CDR1 is SGHRS and CDR2 is YFSETQ in the germline V gene. This CDR3 is 18 amino acids long. V shed 0 bases, J shed 7 bases, and the junction held 11 bases outside the gene matches. The CDR3 DNA is TGCGCCAGCAGCTTGGGGACAGGGGGCGCATCCTTCAACGGGGAGCTGTTTTTT. Protein sequence: CASSLGTGGASFNGELFF. The full variable domain, completed using reference TRBV5-1 and TRBJ2-2, is KAGVTQTPRYLIKTRGQQVTLSCSPISGHRSVSWYQQTPGQGLQFLFEYFSETQRNKGNFPGRFSGRQFSNSRSEMNVSTLELGDSALYLCASSLGTGGASFNGELFFGEGSRLTVL.

The chain has TRBV20-1 and TRBJ2-1, with D maybe TRBD2 (5 bases). The CDR3 totals 11 residues. Trimming left V 7 bases short and J 7 bases short, with 11 bases between. Germline lookup yields CDR1 DFQATT and CDR2 SNEGSKA (reference sequence). DNA for the CDR3: TGCAGTGAGGCTAGCAGAAATGAGCAGTTCTTC. Translating gives CSEASRNEQFF.

The rearrangement links TRBV2 to TRBJ2-2; D is ambiguous. Germline CDR1 reads SNHLY; CDR2 reads FYNNEI. V shed 6 bases and J shed 5 bases, with 10 bases lying between them. The CDR3 consists of 13 residues. The CDR3 reads CASSNFRTGELFF. For the CDR3, the DNA is TGTGCCAGCAGCAACTTTCGAACCGGGGAGCTGTTTTTT. Using reference TRBV2 and TRBJ2-2 for the parts outside the CDR3, the full variable domain is EPEVTQTPSHQVTQMGQEVILRCVPISNHLYFYWYRQILGQKVEFLVSFYNNEISEKSEIFDDQFSVERPDGSNFTLKIRSTKLEDSAMYFCASSNFRTGELFFGEGSRLTVL.

CDR3 in DNA: TGTGCCAGCAAGGGACAGGGGCTTAGCGGGGAGCTGTTTTTT. This encodes CASKGQGLSGELFF. The chain combines TRBV2 with TRBJ2-2; 10 nucleotides match TRBD1. Trimming took 7 bases from V and 7 from J; bases not matched to a gene: 6. Germline CDR1 SNHLY, CDR2 FYNNEI. The CDR3 runs 14 residues. Supplemented by reference TRBV2 and TRBJ2-2, the full variable domain reads EPEVTQTPSHQVTQMGQEVILRCVPISNHLYFYWYRQILGQKVEFLVSFYNNEISEKSEIFDDQFSVERPDGSNFTLKIRSTKLEDSAMYFCASKGQGLSGELFFGEGSRLTVL.

The chain has TRBV9 and TRBJ1-2, with D maybe TRBD1 (6 bases). Per germline, CDR1 SGDLS and CDR2 YYNGEE. Deletions cut 0 bases from V and 9 bases from J, with 18 bases between. This CDR3 contains 15 residues. Written as DNA, the CDR3 is TGTGCCAGCAGCGTAGTCGAAGGGGGGGTCGGGAGCTACACCTTC. The encoded protein is CASSVVEGGVGSYTF.

The chain has TRBV7-3 and TRBJ2-7, with D perhaps matching TRBD1 (6 bases). V lost 5 bases and J 6 bases, leaving 20 bases between the germline ends. Germline V gene data show CDR1 as SGHTA and CDR2 as FQGTGA. CDR3 size: 15 residues. The CDR3 sequence: CASSQAWGQLVEQYF. For the CDR3, the DNA is TGTGCCAGCAGCCAAGCCTGGGGGCAATTAGTCGAGCAGTACTTC.

The chain has TRBV28 and TRBJ2-3; 9 bases are shared with TRBD2. Losses at the gene ends were 5 bases for V and 3 bases for J; bases not matched to a gene: 6. The CDR3 length is 15 residues. Germline CDR1 MDHEN, CDR2 SYDVKM. The CDR3 protein is CASSPRGGPTDTQYF. The CDR3 coding sequence is TGTGCCAGCAGTCCGCGGGGGGGGCCGACAGATACGCAGTATTTT.

The chain has TRBV27 and TRBJ2-1, with D possibly TRBD2 on 6 matching bases. The germline V gene encodes CDR1 MNHEY and CDR2 SMNVEV (reference sequence). This CDR3 has 14 residues. V was pared by 3 bases and J by 6 bases, with 12 bases between. The DNA of the CDR3 is TGTGCCAGCAGTTTCCTAGCGACCCCCAATGAGCAGTTCTTC. This gives the protein CASSFLATPNEQFF.

This chain links TRBV6-1 with TRBJ1-2; 10 nucleotides align to TRBD1. The trim removed 10 bases at V and 5 bases at J, leaving 7 bases unmatched. In germline, CDR1 is MNHNS, CDR2 SASEGT. CDR3 length: 13 residues. As DNA, the CDR3 is TGTGCCACCCTTGGGGACAGGGGATATGGCTACACCTTC. Translation: CATLGDRGYGYTF.

This chain uses TRBV13 with TRBJ1-2, with D unresolved. CDR1 is PRHDT and CDR2 is FYEKMQ in the germline V gene (reference sequence). The CDR3 consists of 14 residues. V lost 1 base, J lost 0 bases, and 6 bases lay in between. CDR3 residues: CASSLDPANYGYTF. The CDR3 nucleotides read TGTGCCAGCAGCTTAGACCCAGCTAACTATGGCTACACCTTC.

V gene TRBV4-1 combines with J gene TRBJ1-6; tentative D call: TRBD1 (6 bases). V was trimmed by 5 bases and J by 1 base, leaving 12 bases between them. CDR1 MGHRA and CDR2 YSYEKL come from the germline V gene. The CDR3 totals 16 residues. For the CDR3, the DNA is TGCGCCAGCAGCGAAGGGGGGGGGTCCTATAATTCACCCCTCCACTTT. Protein sequence: CASSEGGGSYNSPLHF.

This chain links TRBV4-1 with TRBJ2-2; D is perhaps TRBD1 (6 bases). The CDR3 covers 15 residues. V dropped 0 bases and J dropped 4 bases, with 9 bases sitting between them. From germline, CDR1 is MGHRA and CDR2 YSYEKL. The CDR3 spells CASSQEGAGTGELFF. The CDR3, as DNA: TGCGCCAGCAGCCAAGAGGGGGCGGGCACCGGGGAGCTGTTTTTT.

This rearrangement joins TRBV5-4 to TRBJ2-7; 9 bases are shared with TRBD1. Germline-derived CDR1 and CDR2 are SGHNT and YYREEE (reference sequence). This CDR3 has 14 amino acids. V gave up 2 bases and J gave up 5 bases; unmatched junction bases: 5. The CDR3 DNA reads TGTGCCAGCAGCTTCCCGGGACAGGGCCACGAGCAGTACTTC. Its translation is CASSFPGQGHEQYF.

This clone was observed a single time. The chain recombines TRBV7-9 with TRBJ2-7, with a possible D match to TRBD1 (5 bases). V lost 0 bases, J lost 0 bases, and 9 bases lay in between. CDR3 length equals 15 residues. CDR1 and CDR2 (germline): SEHNR, FQNEAQ (reference sequence). This chain's CDR3 is CASSLAQGYSYEQYF. CDR3 bases: TGTGCCAGCAGCTTAGCGCAGGGCTACTCCTACGAGCAGTACTTC. The full variable domain, with the rest looked up from reference TRBV7-9 and TRBJ2-7, is DTGVSQNPRHKITKRGQNVTFRCDPISEHNRLYWYRQTLGQGPEFLTYFQNEAQLEKSRLLSDRFSAERPKGSFSTLEIQRTEQGDSAMYLCASSLAQGYSYEQYFGPGTRLTVT.

The chain carries TRBV7-9 and TRBJ1-2; D is unclear. Germline CDR1 reads SEHNR; CDR2 reads FQNEAQ (reference sequence). The CDR3 contains 14 residues. V lost 4 bases and J 0 bases, leaving 9 bases between the germline ends. CDR3 protein: CASSSEVANYGYTF. The CDR3 DNA follows: TGTGCCAGCAGCTCGGAGGTAGCTAACTATGGCTACACCTTC.

In DNA, the CDR3 is TGTGCCAGCAGCTTAGCTAGCGGGGGGCCCTACGCCGGGGAGCTGTTTTTT. It encodes CASSLASGGPYAGELFF. The chain joins TRBV7-9 to TRBJ2-2, with 10 positions matching TRBD2. Germline lookup yields CDR1 SEHNR and CDR2 FQNEAQ (reference sequence). The J segment lost 6 bases and the V segment lost 0 bases, leaving 7 bases of the junction unmatched. CDR3 length: 17 amino acids.

There are a few counts of this clone. The V and J genes are TRBV10-2 and TRBJ1-2; D might be TRBD1 (5 bases). CDR3 length equals 14 residues. V lost 2 bases and J 4 bases, leaving 11 bases between the germline ends. The germline CDR1 and CDR2 sequences are WSHSY and SAAADI. DNA of the CDR3: TGCGCCAGCAGTGAGGCAGGGATGATCTATGGCTACACCTTC. Translating it yields CASSEAGMIYGYTF.

This clone was seen a single time. The genes are TRBV19 and TRBJ2-1, with 9 positions matching TRBD2. V gave up 6 bases and J gave up 5 bases; unmatched junction bases: 8. CDR1 is LNHDA, CDR2 SQIVND, per germline (reference sequence). The CDR3 consists of 15 residues. CDR3 in DNA: TGTGCCAGTAGGAAACCAGCGGGGGGACACAATGAGCAGTTCTTC. Translation gives CASRKPAGGHNEQFF.

This clone has just a few counts. This rearrangement joins TRBV7-7 to TRBJ2-2; no definite D call. V lost 5 bases to trimming and J lost 2 bases, with 9 bases between them. This CDR3 has 14 amino acids. Germline values: CDR1 SSHAT, CDR2 FNYEAQ (reference sequence). CDR3 coding DNA: TGTGCCAGCAGCCCTCAGGAAAACACCGGGGAGCTGTTTTTT. Its translation is CASSPQENTGELFF.

The chain joins TRBV18 to TRBJ2-1; TRBD2 aligns across 7 bases. This CDR3 has 16 residues. With V trimmed by 3 bases and J by 0 bases, 5 bases remained unmatched. Germline V gene lookup returns CDR1 KGHSH and CDR2 LQKENI. The CDR3 loop is CASSPFGGSSYNEQFF. CDR3 coding DNA: TGTGCCAGCTCACCTTTCGGGGGGAGCTCCTACAATGAGCAGTTCTTC. Looking up the rest from reference TRBV18 and TRBJ2-1 gives the full variable domain: NAGVMQNPRHLVRRRGQEARLRCSPMKGHSHVYWYRQLPEEGLKFMVYLQKENIIDESGMPKERFSAEFPKEGPSILRIQQVVRGDSAAYFCASSPFGGSSYNEQFFGPGTRLTVL.

The J gene is TRBJ1-2, the V gene TRBV4-1; TRBD1 aligns across 8 bases. Germline CDR1 MGHRA, CDR2 YSYEKL. The CDR3 totals 14 residues. The trim removed 5 bases at V and 6 bases at J, leaving 8 bases unmatched. The DNA for the CDR3 is TGCGCCAGCAGCGACAGGGGCTCGTCCAATGGCTACACCTTC. Translation: CASSDRGSSNGYTF.

V gene TRBV11-3 combines with J gene TRBJ2-1, with TRBD2 matching over 9 bases. The CDR3 consists of 14 residues. After removal of 5 bases from V and 7 bases from J, the junction contained 6 bases not matched to a gene. CDR1 and CDR2 (germline): SGHNT, YENEEA. CDR3 DNA sequence: TGTGCCAGCAGCCCCGGACTAGCGAATAATGAGCAGTTCTTC. The encoded protein is CASSPGLANNEQFF.